These 9 T cell receptor beta chains were sequenced from one sample in a study of blood T cell repertoires in COVID-19. Profiled with immunoSEQ multiplex PCR; TCRdb holds only in-frame clones, not every one. The sample carries 130,000 to 150,000 clones, approximately 79% recorded once. Material: peripheral blood. Source of these receptors: a man aged 55 to 70 with acute or convalescent COVID-19.

The J gene is TRBJ1-5, the V gene TRBV6-5; maybe TRBD1 (6 bases). V dropped 0 bases and J dropped 11 bases, with 11 bases sitting between them. CDR3 length: 13 residues. Germline V lookup: CDR1 MNHEY, CDR2 SVGAGI. CDR3 region: CASSYSREGAQHF. The CDR3 coding sequence is TGTGCCAGCAGTTACTCGAGGGAGGGGGCCCAGCATTTT.

This clone turned up a few times. V is TRBV7-2 and J is TRBJ2-1, with a weak D call TRBD1 (6 bases). Per germline, CDR1 SGHTA and CDR2 FQGNSA. There are 14 residues in the CDR3. Trimming pared 6 bases from V and 1 base from J, leaving 10 bases between. The CDR3 sequence: CASRRGGSYNEQFF. The CDR3 DNA reads TGTGCCAGCAGACGAGGGGGATCCTACAATGAGCAGTTCTTC.

A few counts support this clone. CDR3 DNA sequence: TGTGCCAGCAGAACAGGGGCCGAGCAGTACTTC. Protein product: CASRTGAEQYF. The rearrangement links TRBV19 to TRBJ2-7, with 7 bases aligning to TRBD1. V lost 9 bases to trimming and J lost 6 bases; unmatched junction nucleotides: 5. The CDR3 loop spans 11 amino acids. Germline assignment: CDR1 LNHDA and CDR2 SQIVND (reference sequence). Combining the CDR3 with reference TRBV19 and TRBJ2-7 gives the whole variable domain DGGITQSPKYLFRKEGQNVTLSCEQNLNHDAMYWYRQDPGQGLRLIYYSQIVNDFQKGDIAEGYSVSREKKESFPLTVTSAQKNPTAFYLCASRTGAEQYFGPGTRLTVT.

The chain couples TRBV5-4 to TRBJ2-5; D call uncertain. V was cut by 4 bases and J by 5 bases, with 15 bases left in between. This CDR3 is built from 14 residues. Germline assignment: CDR1 SGHNT and CDR2 YYREEE (reference sequence). The DNA for the CDR3 is TGTGCCAGCAGCCCGGCGTTAGTCGGGGAGACCCAGTACTTC. Amino acid sequence: CASSPALVGETQYF.

This chain joins TRBV27 and TRBJ2-1; D is perhaps TRBD2 (5 bases). This CDR3 is 13 amino acids long. The ends were cut back, 5 bases at V and 4 bases at J, with 9 bases in the middle. CDR1 and CDR2 (germline): MNHEY, SMNVEV (reference sequence). The CDR3 region has the DNA TGTGCCAGCAGTCACACGGGGTACAATGAGCAGTTCTTC. Translating it yields CASSHTGYNEQFF.

The rearrangement links TRBV27 to TRBJ1-4; 7 bases agree with TRBD1. The CDR3 sequence is 13 residues long. V dropped 6 bases and J dropped 8; count of bases not matched to a gene: 6. Germline-derived CDR1 and CDR2 are MNHEY and SMNVEV (reference sequence). CDR3 sequence (DNA): TGTGCCAGCAGCCAACGGGACAGCGAAAAACTGTTTTTT. The encoded protein is CASSQRDSEKLFF. Variable domain in full (rest from reference TRBV27 and TRBJ1-4): EAQVTQNPRYLITVTGKKLTVTCSQNMNHEYMSWYRQDPGLGLRQIYYSMNVEVTDKGDVPEGYKVSRKEKRNFPLILESPSPNQTSLYFCASSQRDSEKLFFGSGTQLSVL.

The genes are TRBV19 and TRBJ1-5, with D unresolved. The CDR3 extends over 12 amino acids. Germline values: CDR1 LNHDA, CDR2 SQIVND (reference sequence). V lost 9 bases to trimming and J lost 5 bases, with 11 bases between them. CDR3 sequence reads: CASCAAYQPQHF. CDR3 sequence (DNA): TGTGCCAGCTGCGCGGCCTATCAGCCCCAGCATTTT.

The rearrangement joins TRBV4-2 to TRBJ2-1; possibly TRBD2 for D (6 bases). The CDR3 has 14 amino acids. Germline V gene lookup returns CDR1 LGHNA and CDR2 YNFKEQ. Trimming took 0 bases from V and 6 from J, leaving 9 bases between them. CDR3 residues: CASSQERRGNEQFF. CDR3 in DNA: TGTGCCAGCAGCCAAGAACGGCGGGGCAATGAGCAGTTCTTC.

This sequence joins TRBV28 and TRBJ2-1; D perhaps matches TRBD2 (6 bases). The length of the CDR3 is 14 residues. CDR1 is MDHEN and CDR2 is SYDVKM in the germline V gene. Deletions cut 3 bases from V and 6 bases from J, with 12 bases between. In DNA, the CDR3 is TGTGCCAGCAGTTTGGGAGGATCTTTCAATGAGCAGTTCTTC. It translates to CASSLGGSFNEQFF.